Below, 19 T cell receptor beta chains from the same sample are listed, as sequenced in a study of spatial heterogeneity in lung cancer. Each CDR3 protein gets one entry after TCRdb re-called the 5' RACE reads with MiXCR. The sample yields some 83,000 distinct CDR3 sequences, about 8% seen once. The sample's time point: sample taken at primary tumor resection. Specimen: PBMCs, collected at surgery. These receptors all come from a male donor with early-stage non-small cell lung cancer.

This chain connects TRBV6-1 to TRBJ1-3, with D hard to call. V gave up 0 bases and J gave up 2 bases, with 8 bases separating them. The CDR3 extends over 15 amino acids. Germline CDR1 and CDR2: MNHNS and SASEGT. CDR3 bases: TGTGCCAGCAGTGAAGCCGGGGTTACTGGAAACACCATATATTTT. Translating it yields CASSEAGVTGNTIYF.

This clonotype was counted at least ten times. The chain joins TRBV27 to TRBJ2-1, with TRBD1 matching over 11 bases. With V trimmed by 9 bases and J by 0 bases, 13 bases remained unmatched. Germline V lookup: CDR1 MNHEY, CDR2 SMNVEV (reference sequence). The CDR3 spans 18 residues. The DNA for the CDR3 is TGTGCCAGTACCTCCGGGACAGGGGGTTCAAGCTCCTACAATGAGCAGTTCTTC. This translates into CASTSGTGGSSSYNEQFF.

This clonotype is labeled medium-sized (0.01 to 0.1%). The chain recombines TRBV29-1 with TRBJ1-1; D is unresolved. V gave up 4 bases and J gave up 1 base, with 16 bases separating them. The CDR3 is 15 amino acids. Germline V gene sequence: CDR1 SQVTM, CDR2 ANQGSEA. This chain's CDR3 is CSVGGTESSNTEAFF. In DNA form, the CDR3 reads TGCAGCGTTGGGGGTACTGAATCCTCGAACACTGAAGCTTTCTTT.

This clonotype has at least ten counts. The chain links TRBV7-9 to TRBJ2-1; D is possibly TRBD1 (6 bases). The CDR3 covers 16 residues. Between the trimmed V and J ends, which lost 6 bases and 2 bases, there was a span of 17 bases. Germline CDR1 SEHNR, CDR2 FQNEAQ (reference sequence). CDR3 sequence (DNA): TGTGCCAGCAGGGAACAGGGTCCCCTTACCTACAATGAGCAGTTCTTC. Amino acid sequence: CASREQGPLTYNEQFF.

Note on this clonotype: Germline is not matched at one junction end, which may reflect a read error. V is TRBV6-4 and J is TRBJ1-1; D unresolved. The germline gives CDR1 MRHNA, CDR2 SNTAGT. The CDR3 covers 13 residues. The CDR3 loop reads CAGSVGRYTEAFF. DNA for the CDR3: TGTGCCGGCAGTGTAGGCAGATACACTGAAGCTTTCTTT.

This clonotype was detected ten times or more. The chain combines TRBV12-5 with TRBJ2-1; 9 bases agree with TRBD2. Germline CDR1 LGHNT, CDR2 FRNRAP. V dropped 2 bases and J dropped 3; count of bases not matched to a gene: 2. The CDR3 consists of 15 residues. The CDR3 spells CASGLPSGIYNEQFF. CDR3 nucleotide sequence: TGTGCTAGTGGTTTGCCTAGCGGGATCTACAATGAGCAGTTCTTC.

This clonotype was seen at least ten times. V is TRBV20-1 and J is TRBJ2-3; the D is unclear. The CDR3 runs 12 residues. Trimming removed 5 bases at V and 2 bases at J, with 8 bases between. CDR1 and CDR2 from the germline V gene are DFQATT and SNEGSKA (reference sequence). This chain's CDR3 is CSAPPTTDTQYF. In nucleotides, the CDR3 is TGCAGTGCTCCTCCTACCACAGATACGCAGTATTTT.

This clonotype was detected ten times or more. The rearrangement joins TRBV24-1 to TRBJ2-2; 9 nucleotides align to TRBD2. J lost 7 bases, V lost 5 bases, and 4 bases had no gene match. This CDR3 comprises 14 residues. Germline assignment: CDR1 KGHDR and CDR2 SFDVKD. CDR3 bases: TGTGCCACCAGTGTTAGCGGGAGCGGCGGGGAGCTGTTTTTT. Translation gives CATSVSGSGGELFF.

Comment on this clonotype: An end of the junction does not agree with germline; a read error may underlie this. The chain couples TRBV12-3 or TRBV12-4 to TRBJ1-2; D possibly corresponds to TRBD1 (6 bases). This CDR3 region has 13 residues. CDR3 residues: CASRGATNYGHTF. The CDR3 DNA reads TGTGCCAGTAGGGGGGCCACTAACTATGGCCACACCTTC.

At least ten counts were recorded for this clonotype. The CDR3 nucleotides read TGTGCCAGCAGTGATCCAGGCAGACCGTATGGCTACACCTTC. It is translated as CASSDPGRPYGYTF. This chain uses TRBV25-1 with TRBJ1-2, with D unclear. Looked up from germline, CDR1 is MGHDK and CDR2 is SYGVNS. This CDR3 has 14 amino acids. V gave up 3 bases and J gave up 5 bases, with 13 bases separating them.

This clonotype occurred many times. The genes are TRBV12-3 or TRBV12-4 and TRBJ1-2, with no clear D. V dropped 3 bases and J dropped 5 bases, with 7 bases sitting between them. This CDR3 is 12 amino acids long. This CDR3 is CASSFAVYGYTF. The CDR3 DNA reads TGTGCCAGCAGTTTTGCAGTGTATGGCTACACCTTC.

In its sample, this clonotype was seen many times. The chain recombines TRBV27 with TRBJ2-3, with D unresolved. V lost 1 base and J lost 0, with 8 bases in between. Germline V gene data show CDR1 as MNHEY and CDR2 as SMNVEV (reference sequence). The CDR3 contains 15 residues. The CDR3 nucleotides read TGTGCCAGCAGTTTATTACCACCCAGCACAGATACGCAGTATTTT. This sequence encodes CASSLLPPSTDTQYF.

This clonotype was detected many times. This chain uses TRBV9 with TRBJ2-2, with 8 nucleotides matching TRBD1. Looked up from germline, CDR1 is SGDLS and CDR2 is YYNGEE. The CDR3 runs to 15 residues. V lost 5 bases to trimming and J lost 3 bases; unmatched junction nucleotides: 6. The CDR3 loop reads CASSPGGADTGELFF. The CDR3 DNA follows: TGTGCCAGCAGTCCAGGGGGCGCCGACACCGGGGAGCTGTTTTTT.

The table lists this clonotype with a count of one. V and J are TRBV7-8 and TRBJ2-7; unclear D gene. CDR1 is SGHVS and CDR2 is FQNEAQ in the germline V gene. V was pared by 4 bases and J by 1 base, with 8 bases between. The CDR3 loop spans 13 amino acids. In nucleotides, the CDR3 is TGTGCCAGCAGCTCGAGACCGTCCTACGAGCAGTACTTC. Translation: CASSSRPSYEQYF.

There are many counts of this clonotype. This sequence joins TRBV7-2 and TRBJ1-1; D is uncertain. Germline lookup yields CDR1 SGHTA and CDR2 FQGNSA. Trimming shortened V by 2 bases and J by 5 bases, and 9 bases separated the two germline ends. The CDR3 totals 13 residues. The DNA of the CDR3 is TGTGCCAGCAGCTTAACCTGGGGTACTGAAGCTTTCTTT. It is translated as CASSLTWGTEAFF.

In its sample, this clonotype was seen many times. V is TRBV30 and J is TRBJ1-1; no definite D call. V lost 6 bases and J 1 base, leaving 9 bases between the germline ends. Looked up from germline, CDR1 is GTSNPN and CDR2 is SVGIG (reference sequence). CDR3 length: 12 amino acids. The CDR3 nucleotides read TGTGCCTGTCCGGGAGGGAACACTGAAGCTTTCTTT. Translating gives CACPGGNTEAFF.

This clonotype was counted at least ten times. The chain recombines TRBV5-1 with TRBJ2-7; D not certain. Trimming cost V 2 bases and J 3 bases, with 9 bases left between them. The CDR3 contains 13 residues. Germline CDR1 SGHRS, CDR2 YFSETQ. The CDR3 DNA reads TGCGCCAGCAGCTTCTCGGTTAACTACGAGCAGTACTTC. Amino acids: CASSFSVNYEQYF. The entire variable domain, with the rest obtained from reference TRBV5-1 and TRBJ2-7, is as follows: KAGVTQTPRYLIKTRGQQVTLSCSPISGHRSVSWYQQTPGQGLQFLFEYFSETQRNKGNFPGRFSGRQFSNSRSEMNVSTLELGDSALYLCASSFSVNYEQYFGPGTRLTVT.

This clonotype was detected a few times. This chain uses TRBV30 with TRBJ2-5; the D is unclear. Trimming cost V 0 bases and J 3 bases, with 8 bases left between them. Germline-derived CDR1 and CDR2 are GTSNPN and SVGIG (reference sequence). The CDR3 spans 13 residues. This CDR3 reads CAWSVRLEETQYF. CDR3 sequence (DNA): TGTGCCTGGAGTGTACGGCTAGAAGAGACCCAGTACTTC.

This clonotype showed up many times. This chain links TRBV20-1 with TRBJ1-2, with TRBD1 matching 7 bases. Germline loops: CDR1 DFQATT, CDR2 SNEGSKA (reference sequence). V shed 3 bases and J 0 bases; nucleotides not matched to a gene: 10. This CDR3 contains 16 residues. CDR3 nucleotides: TGCAGTGCTAGTCCGGGACAGAACAGACCTAACTATGGCTACACCTTC. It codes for CSASPGQNRPNYGYTF.